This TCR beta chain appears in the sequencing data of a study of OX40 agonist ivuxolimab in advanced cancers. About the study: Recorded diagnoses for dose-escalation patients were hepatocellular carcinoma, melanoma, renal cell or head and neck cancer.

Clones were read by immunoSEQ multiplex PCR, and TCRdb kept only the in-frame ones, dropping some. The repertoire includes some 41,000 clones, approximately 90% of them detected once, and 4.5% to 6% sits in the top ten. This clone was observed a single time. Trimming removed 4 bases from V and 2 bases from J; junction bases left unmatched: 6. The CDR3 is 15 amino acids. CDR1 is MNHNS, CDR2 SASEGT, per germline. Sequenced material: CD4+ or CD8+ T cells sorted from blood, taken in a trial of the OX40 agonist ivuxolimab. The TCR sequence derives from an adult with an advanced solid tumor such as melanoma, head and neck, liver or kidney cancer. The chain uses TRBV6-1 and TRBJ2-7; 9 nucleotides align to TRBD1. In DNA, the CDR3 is TGTGCCAGCAGTGTCCCGGGACAGGGAGCCTACGAGCAGTACTTC. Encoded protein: CASSVPGQGAYEQYF.